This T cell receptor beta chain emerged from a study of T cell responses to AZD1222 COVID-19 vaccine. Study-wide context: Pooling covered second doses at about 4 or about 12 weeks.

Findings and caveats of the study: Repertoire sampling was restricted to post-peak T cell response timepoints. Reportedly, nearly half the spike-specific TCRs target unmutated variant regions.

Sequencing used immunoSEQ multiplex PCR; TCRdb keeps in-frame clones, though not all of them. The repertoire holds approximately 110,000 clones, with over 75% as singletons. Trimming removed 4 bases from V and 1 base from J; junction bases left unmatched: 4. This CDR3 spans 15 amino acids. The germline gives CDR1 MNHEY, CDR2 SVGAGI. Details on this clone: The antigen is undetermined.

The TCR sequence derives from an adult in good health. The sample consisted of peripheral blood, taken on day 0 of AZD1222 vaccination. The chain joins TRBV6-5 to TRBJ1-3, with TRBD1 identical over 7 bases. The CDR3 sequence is CASSSHRGSGNTIYF. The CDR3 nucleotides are TGTGCCAGCAGTTCACACAGGGGTTCTGGAAACACCATATATTTT.